These 32 T cell receptor beta chains came from one sample sequenced in a study of molecular identifiers for immune sequencing clone quantification. Each CDR3 protein is one row after TCRdb ran MiXCR on the PCR reads. The data contain 50,000 or so distinct CDR3 sequences, under 30% of them singletons. The specimen was naive CD8+ T cells from blood, with Jurkat cell RNA spiked in. The subset denotes: FACS-sorted CD8+CD4-CCR7+CD45RA+ naive T cells. The origin of the receptors is a human donor in good health. Some libraries in this study had Jurkat cell RNA spiked in.

In its sample, this clonotype was seen many times. This rearrangement joins TRBV20-1 to TRBJ1-1; D gene uncertain. The CDR3 extends over 14 amino acids. Germline assignment: CDR1 DFQATT and CDR2 SNEGSKA (reference sequence). The V end lost 1 base, the J end lost 4 bases, and 13 bases lay between the germline ends. The CDR3 DNA sequence: TGCAGTGCTAGAGTGTCCGGGCTGGGCACTGAAGCTTTCTTT. It codes for CSARVSGLGTEAFF.

With regard to this clonotype: Just one base apart from a much larger clone, this may be a read error. The CDR3 loop is CASSLPGRTYEQYF. In DNA form, the CDR3 reads TGTGCCAGCAGTTTGCCCGGGAGGACATACGAGCAGTACTTC. The chain has TRBV27 and TRBJ2-7; TRBD2 matches 7 bases. The CDR3 contains 14 residues. V was clipped by 3 bases and J by 4 bases; unmatched bases: 6. In germline, CDR1 is MNHEY, CDR2 SMNVEV (reference sequence).

This clonotype appeared many times. The V and J genes are TRBV2 and TRBJ1-5; 8 nucleotides match TRBD1. CDR1 and CDR2 from the germline V gene are SNHLY and FYNNEI. The CDR3 runs 24 residues. The trim removed 0 bases at V and 3 bases at J, leaving 28 bases unmatched. In nucleotides, the CDR3 is TGTGCCAGCAGTGAAGCGCTTCCTATAACCGGGCCGGGCGCCGACAGGGGCAACAATCAGCCCCAGCATTTT. Protein sequence: CASSEALPITGPGADRGNNQPQHF.

About this clonotype itself: A much larger clonotype is one base distant, so this may be a read error. The chain carries TRBV7-9 and TRBJ1-1, with D perhaps matching TRBD1 (6 bases). This CDR3 has 17 amino acids. Germline V gives CDR1 SEHNR, CDR2 FQNEAQ (reference sequence). CDR3 in amino acids: CASSHPQGYSLNTKAFF. As DNA, the CDR3 is TGTGCCAGCAGCCATCCCCAGGGGTACAGTCTGAACACTAAAGCTTTCTTT.

This clonotype appeared many times. The genes are TRBV20-1 and TRBJ1-3; D is possibly TRBD1 (5 bases). CDR1 and CDR2 (germline): DFQATT, SNEGSKA (reference sequence). The CDR3 has 14 amino acids. The germline V and J ends were trimmed by 6 bases and 0 bases, with 12 bases remaining between them. The CDR3 nucleotides read TGCAGTGCCCCGACGGGGACCTCTGGAAACACCATATATTTT. Translating it yields CSAPTGTSGNTIYF.

This clonotype was picked up many times. The J gene is TRBJ1-2, the V gene TRBV7-9; possibly TRBD1 for D (6 bases). Germline CDR1 reads SEHNR; CDR2 reads FQNEAQ (reference sequence). This CDR3 is 16 amino acids long. V was shortened by 5 bases and J by 6 bases, with 22 bases between the two germline ends. Here the CDR3 reads CASSPPQGRGTHGYTF. The CDR3 DNA follows: TGTGCCAGCAGCCCGCCACAGGGCAGGGGAACCCATGGCTACACCTTC.

This clonotype was counted ten times or more. The chain links TRBV5-6 to TRBJ2-7; TRBD2 might be the D (6 bases). Per germline, CDR1 SGHDT and CDR2 YYEEEE. V lost 4 bases and J 2 bases, leaving 16 bases between the germline ends. The CDR3 has 15 residues. The DNA of the CDR3 is TGTGCCAGCAGCCCGTGGGGCGGCGGGACCTACGAGCAGTACTTC. Protein product: CASSPWGGGTYEQYF.

On this clonotype itself: This may be a read error, as it is one base from a much larger clone. The rearrangement uses TRBV24-1 and TRBJ2-1; D is undetermined. The CDR3 runs to 16 residues. Germline V gives CDR1 KGHDR, CDR2 SFDVKD. The CDR3 DNA sequence: TGTGCCACCAGTGATTTGGTGGGAATCCCCTACAATGAGCAGCTCTTC. Amino acid sequence: CATSDLVGIPYNEQLF.

Turning to this clonotype: Without the conserved terminal phenylalanine or tryptophan, this CDR3 likely stems from a read error. This chain joins TRBV27 and TRBJ2-7; D may be TRBD2 (5 bases). This CDR3 has 13 amino acids. Trimming took 4 bases from V and 2 from J, leaving 9 bases between them. The germline CDR1 and CDR2 sequences are MNHEY and SMNVEV (reference sequence). The DNA of the CDR3 is TGTGCCAGCAGTTGGACTGCAACCTACGAGCAGTACTCC. This gives the protein CASSWTATYEQYS.

This clonotype occurred many times. This chain joins TRBV7-9 and TRBJ2-7; 9 bases align to TRBD1. Germline CDR1 reads SEHNR; CDR2 reads FQNEAQ (reference sequence). The V gene end was trimmed by 4 bases and the J gene end by 2 bases; junction bases not matched to a gene: 6. The CDR3 loop spans 15 amino acids. The CDR3, as DNA: TGTGCCAGCAGCTCCGTTGGGACAGGGACCTACGAGCAGTACTTC. Protein product: CASSSVGTGTYEQYF.

This clonotype was detected ten times or more. This chain joins TRBV28 and TRBJ2-2; no clear D. The CDR3 loop spans 13 amino acids. The V gene's germline CDR1 is MDHEN and CDR2 SYDVKM. The V end was cut by 5 bases, the J end by 3 bases, with 7 bases between. Here the CDR3 DNA reads TGTGCCAGCAGTCCTCTATACACCGGGGAGCTGTTTTTT. It yields the protein CASSPLYTGELFF.

This clonotype was observed at least ten times. The chain combines TRBV9 with TRBJ1-4; D is uncertain. V dropped 1 base and J dropped 5 bases, with 12 bases sitting between them. This CDR3 contains 15 residues. The V gene's germline CDR1 is SGDLS and CDR2 YYNGEE. The CDR3 loop is CASSVSGRLNEKLFF. In DNA, the CDR3 is TGTGCCAGCAGCGTAAGTGGCAGGCTCAATGAAAAACTGTTTTTT.

This clonotype was found many times. V and J are TRBV12-3 or TRBV12-4 and TRBJ1-1; D call uncertain. This CDR3 region has 11 residues. V was cut by 6 bases and J by 1 base, with 3 bases left in between. The CDR3 DNA reads TGTGCCAGCAGGGGGAACACTGAAGCTTTCTTT. This codes for CASRGNTEAFF.

At least ten counts were recorded for this clonotype. V gene TRBV2 combines with J gene TRBJ1-1; D possibly corresponds to TRBD1 (5 bases). Germline V gene sequence: CDR1 SNHLY, CDR2 FYNNEI. The ends were cut back, 5 bases at V and 4 bases at J, with 14 bases in the middle. This CDR3 is built from 14 residues. The CDR3 reads CASSFYGASTEAFF. The CDR3, as DNA: TGTGCCAGCAGTTTCTATGGGGCGAGCACTGAAGCTTTCTTT.

This clonotype was picked up many times. The V and J genes are TRBV4-3 and TRBJ2-5; perhaps TRBD1 as D (6 bases). The length of the CDR3 is 17 residues. Trimming took off 0 bases at V and 5 bases at J, with 19 bases between the two ends. Germline CDR1 reads LGHNA; CDR2 reads YSLEER. The CDR3: CASSQDPGQYLTETQYF. The DNA of the CDR3 is TGCGCCAGCAGCCAAGACCCAGGACAGTACCTAACTGAGACCCAGTACTTC.

The CDR3 region is CASTPDRGYQPQHF. The CDR3 DNA reads TGTGCCAGCACTCCAGACAGGGGGTATCAGCCCCAGCATTTT. The chain combines TRBV2 with TRBJ1-5; 9 bases match TRBD1. After removal of 7 bases from V and 5 bases from J, the junction contained 6 bases not matched to a gene. The CDR3 is made up of 14 amino acids. Germline V gives CDR1 SNHLY, CDR2 FYNNEI.

This clonotype was counted at least ten times. The chain has TRBV6-2 or TRBV6-3 and TRBJ2-4; no clear D gene. This CDR3 spans 11 amino acids. Germline lookup yields CDR1 MNHEY and CDR2 SVGEGT. V lost 8 bases and J 6 bases, leaving 8 bases between the germline ends. Here the CDR3 DNA reads TGTGCCAGCGGCCCAGCAAACATTCAGTACTTC. As protein: CASGPANIQYF.

This clonotype was picked up many times. The chain carries TRBV5-6 and TRBJ2-1; no definite D call. The CDR3 length is 14 residues. Germline V CDR1 and CDR2: SGHDT, YYEEEE. The V end lost 4 bases, the J end lost 0 bases, and 8 bases lay between the germline ends. The CDR3 coding sequence is TGTGCCAGCAGCCTAAGAAGCTCCTACAATGAGCAGTTCTTC. It encodes CASSLRSSYNEQFF.

Turning to this clonotype: A single base separates this from a much larger clone, so it may be a read error. CDR3 bases: TGCGCCAGCAGAGAGTCGGGGAGAACCTATGGCTACACCTTC. It codes for CASRESGRTYGYTF. The genes are TRBV10-2 and TRBJ1-2; D call uncertain. The CDR3 sequence is 14 residues long. Germline assignment: CDR1 WSHSY and CDR2 SAAADI.

This clonotype has just one count. A much more abundant neighbour one base away suggests this may be a read error. V usage is TRBV4-3 and J usage is TRBJ2-7; D gene uncertain. V dropped 4 bases and J dropped 2 bases, with 18 bases sitting between them. CDR1 and CDR2 (germline): LGHNA, YSLEER. The CDR3 is 16 residues long. The CDR3, as DNA: TGCGCCAGCAGCCTAGATAAGTTTCCTCCTGCCTACGAGCAGTACTTC. This gives the protein CASSLDKFPPAYEQYF.

As for this clonotype: Being one base from a much bigger clone, this may be a read error. The rearrangement joins TRBV4-3 to TRBJ2-7, with 7 bases aligning to TRBD2. This CDR3 has 14 residues. CDR1 and CDR2 from the germline V gene are LGHNA and YSLEER. V trimming: 4 bases; J trimming: 9 bases; junction bases outside the gene matches: 12. CDR3 sequence: CASSPMTSSDVQYF. DNA for the CDR3: TGCGCCAGCAGCCCAATGACTAGCTCCGACGTGCAGTACTTC.

This clonotype was seen at least ten times. Written as DNA, the CDR3 is TGTGCCAGCAGCTTGGGCTTAGGACAGGGAGAAACTGAAGCTTTCTTT. It codes for CASSLGLGQGETEAFF. This rearrangement joins TRBV5-4 to TRBJ1-1, with 8 bases aligning to TRBD1. Germline V lookup: CDR1 SGHNT, CDR2 YYREEE (reference sequence). The ends lost 0 bases at V and 5 bases at J; junction bases unmatched: 9. The CDR3 runs to 16 residues.

Comment on this clonotype: A much larger clone differs from this one at a single base, so this may be a read error. The chain joins TRBV13 to TRBJ2-7; TRBD1 agrees at 7 bases. This CDR3 region has 14 residues. Germline V CDR1 and CDR2: PRHDT, FYEKMQ (reference sequence). CDR3 DNA: TGTGCCAGCAGCCCGGGACAGAGCTCCTACGAGCGGTACTTC. This sequence encodes CASSPGQSSYERYF.

This clonotype appeared many times. This chain joins TRBV7-9 and TRBJ2-3; either TRBD1 or TRBD2 may supply D (6 bases each). CDR3 size: 15 residues. Germline lookup yields CDR1 SEHNR and CDR2 FQNEAQ (reference sequence). V gave up 3 bases and J gave up 5 bases, with 15 bases separating them. CDR3 coding DNA: TGTGCCAGCAGCTTTTTTGAGGAGGGGGGAGATACGCAGTATTTT. As protein: CASSFFEEGGDTQYF.

This clonotype has a count of ten or more. The chain is built from TRBV3-1 and TRBJ1-1; D is possibly TRBD1 (5 bases). V was pared by 5 bases and J by 1 base, with 11 bases between. Germline CDR1 and CDR2: LGHDT and YNNKEL (reference sequence). The CDR3 consists of 14 residues. The chain's CDR3 is CASSFRTPNTEAFF. For the CDR3, the DNA is TGTGCCAGCAGCTTTAGGACACCGAACACTGAAGCTTTCTTT.

This chain connects TRBV5-5 to TRBJ2-2, with D perhaps assigned TRBD1 or TRBD2 (5 bases each). Between the trimmed V and J ends, which lost 2 bases and 7 bases, there was a span of 12 bases. Germline assignment: CDR1 SGHKS and CDR2 YYEKEE (reference sequence). The CDR3 loop spans 14 amino acids. CDR3 region: CASSFIWGNGELFF. In DNA form, the CDR3 reads TGTGCCAGCAGCTTCATTTGGGGGAACGGGGAGCTGTTTTTT.

This clonotype was seen a handful of times. The chain links TRBV5-6 to TRBJ2-7, with D tentatively TRBD2 (5 bases). The CDR3 is 13 residues long. Trimming took 0 bases from V and 6 from J, leaving 10 bases between them. CDR1 is SGHDT, CDR2 YYEEEE, per germline. CDR3 DNA sequence: TGTGCCAGCAGCTTGGGAGAAGAGGGCGAGCAGTACTTC. Protein sequence: CASSLGEEGEQYF.

This clonotype was seen many times. The V call is TRBV7-9, the J call TRBJ2-7, with 7 bases identical to TRBD1. The germline V gene encodes CDR1 SEHNR and CDR2 FQNEAQ (reference sequence). With 5 bases clipped from V and 2 bases from J, the junction kept 6 bases outside the gene matches. The CDR3 has 14 amino acids. This chain's CDR3 is CASSTSTGTYEQYF. The CDR3 coding sequence is TGTGCCAGCAGCACCTCGACAGGGACCTACGAGCAGTACTTC.

On this clonotype: This may stem from a read error, because a much larger clone lies one nucleotide away. The chain has TRBV18 and TRBJ1-1, with TRBD1 as a possible D gene (5 bases). CDR1 and CDR2 from the germline V gene are KGHSH and LQKENI. Trimming pared 0 bases from V and 7 bases from J, leaving 21 bases between. The CDR3 totals 17 residues. CDR3 sequence reads: CASSPPFSGEGIGEAFF. In DNA form, the CDR3 reads TGTGCCAGCTCACCACCGTTCTCAGGCGAGGGGATTGGTGAAGCTTTCTTT.

This clonotype is labeled medium-sized. The V gene is TRBV7-2, the J gene TRBJ1-1; D not certain. CDR3 length: 16 amino acids. The V end lost 1 base, the J end lost 0 bases, and 12 bases lay between the germline ends. Germline CDR1 SGHTA, CDR2 FQGNSA. The CDR3 loop reads CASSLGVGPMNTEAFF. The DNA for the CDR3 is TGTGCCAGCAGCTTAGGCGTAGGGCCTATGAACACTGAAGCTTTCTTT.

As regards this clonotype: One end of the junction fails to match germline, which may point to a read error. The CDR3: CASRRGWANPPQHF. CDR3 bases: TGTGCCTCCAGGCGGGGATGGGCCAATCCGCCCCAGCATTTT. This chain links TRBV6-1 with TRBJ1-5; D is undetermined. From germline, CDR1 is MNHNS and CDR2 SASEGT. This CDR3 spans 14 amino acids.

This clonotype was detected ten times or more. The gene calls are TRBV20-1 and TRBJ2-3; tentative D call: TRBD2 (6 bases). CDR3 length: 18 amino acids. Germline CDR1 DFQATT, CDR2 SNEGSKA (reference sequence). V was cut by 1 base and J by 1 base, with 21 bases left in between. Here the CDR3 reads CSARVRARREIGTDTQYF. For the CDR3, the DNA is TGCAGTGCTAGAGTGAGAGCTAGACGGGAGATTGGCACAGATACGCAGTATTTT.